This TCR beta chain was profiled in a study of T cells in Graves' hyperthyroidism and ophthalmopathy. V was cut by 1 base and J by 4 bases, with 8 bases left in between. Germline V lookup: CDR1 GTSNPN, CDR2 SVGIG (reference sequence). The CDR3 has 13 residues. RNA transcripts were the template for amplifying TCR beta CDR3 regions. The HTBI set primed first-round TCR CDR3 RT-PCR. TCRdb re-analysed the multiplex PCR reads in MiXCR, keeping a single row per CDR3 protein. Of 490,000 or so distinct CDR3 sequences in the sample, roughly 15% were seen once. Input material: blood. This TCR was recovered from a woman in her twenties or thirties with Graves' ophthalmopathy. This rearrangement joins TRBV30 to TRBJ1-3; D is ambiguous. The CDR3 sequence: CAWSESRGNTIYF. As DNA, the CDR3 is TGTGCCTGGAGTGAGTCCAGAGGAAACACCATATATTTT.